This TCR beta chain was obtained from a study of somatic mutations in cytotoxic T cells in rheumatoid arthritis (dated by TCRdb to about 2017). Notes on the research overall: Right after diagnosis and prior to the start of any treatment, more than 25 ml EDTA of peripheral blood was drawn from patients. Whether expanded CD8+ T-cell clones in untreated, newly diagnosed rheumatoid arthritis carry somatic mutations was the study question, and clonality was characterized with TCRB deep sequencing. For 65 to 80 rheumatoid arthritis patients and fewer than 25 healthy controls, TCRB deep sequencing was carried out. Patient and control groups had essentially identical median ages. Some T-cell populations stained with V beta antibodies were sorted by flow on a FACSAria II or Sony SH800 to nearly 100% purity, with sorted V beta1+ cells additionally subjected to TCRB sequencing.

On an AutoMACS, CD4+ and CD8+ cells were isolated via positive magnetic bead selection, and their purity was verified by flow cytometry. After a first flow cytometry screen using a TCR V beta antibody panel, clonal expansions were characterized through TCRB deep sequencing of sorted CD8+ fractions. Ficoll-Paque PLUS density gradient separation was used to isolate peripheral blood mononuclear cells. Using Nucleospin Tissue or Tissue XS kits, DNA was extracted from CD4-enriched, CD8-enriched or PBMC samples, with quantification by a Qubit 2.0 fluorometer. Broader findings and caveats from the paper: CD8+ clonality increased with age in patients (Spearman r of about 0.5) but not in healthy controls. There was no significant difference in CD8+ T-cell clonality between rheumatoid arthritis patients and age-matched healthy controls. The largest CD8+ clone made up more than 20% of CD8+ cells in about an eighth of the roughly 60 patients, and blood and synovial fluid shared several identical CD8+ TCRB sequences. It was unknown which antigens the expanded CD8+ clones targeted, and their absence from virus-specific databases did not exclude viral specificity. No adjustment for multiple comparisons was made for the slight TRBV07 underrepresentation in patients.

V gives up 7 bases and J gives up 6 bases, and the segment between their germline ends measures 13 bases. The CDR3 starts with the cysteine, ends with the phenylalanine, and has 12 residues. Just CDR3 DNA is preserved here, 36 bases in frame from base 1. The germline V gene yields SQVTM for CDR1 and ANQGSEA for CDR2. TCRB CDR3 sequencing used the immunoSEQ assay on genomic DNA. From the authors' description of their analysis: Published virus-specific TCRB sequences were compared with patient CD8+ clones larger than 1%, and only a few matches were found. Only productive TCRB rearrangements were included in the analyses. A clone was defined by a unique TCRB CDR3 sequence, and clonality was computed as a productive clonality index based on Shannon entropy. Repertoire overlap for a pair of samples was computed from each clone's template counts relative to total templates per sample. A correlation with a Spearman r of about 0.58 was found between V-gene usage by flow cytometry and V-gene usage by TCRB sequencing. Sourced from immuneACCESS, this table was stored by TCRdb with only in-frame sequences that have V and J called. A share of the clones is absent; for the studies checked, an unresolved V gene accounts for under half, and the remainder has no known explanation. V, J and clone size are taken as reported in that table, and D and trimming were inferred from the DNA itself. This sample has a few thousand clones in its table, and over 70% of those were observed once. Of the sample, 30% to 40% is held by the ten largest clones.

Concerning this clone: The antigen it recognizes is unknown. Nothing much larger sits one base from this clone, and base qualities are not available.

The origin of this receptor is a man aged 70-80 years with rheumatoid arthritis. Recombination linked TRBV29-1 to TRBJ2-1, with TRBD2 tentatively as D gene (5 bases match). Sequenced material: CD8+ T cells sorted from blood. In nucleotides, the sequence is TGCAGCGCCAGCCCCGGGATCAATGAGCAGTTCTTC. Its protein product is CSASPGINEQFF.